This T cell receptor beta chain was recovered during a study of T cell repertoires in cytomegalovirus infection. At the level of the study: From public TCR beta signatures came an indication of both CMV infection and matching HLA type.

TCRdb reanalysed the reads using MiXCR and keeps one entry per CDR3 protein. The sample consists of around 300,000 distinct CDR3 sequences, roughly 24% of them appearing once. The length of the CDR3 is 13 residues. V lost 1 base and J 9 bases, leaving 7 bases between the germline ends. This clonotype was sampled from a human donor in good health (CMV status not recorded). Some clones in this sample may be carry-over from other donors' samples. The sequencing input was PBMCs. This chain joins TRBV12-3 or TRBV12-4 and TRBJ1-6, with TRBD1 as a possible D gene (5 bases). The CDR3 region is CASSLGDSSPLHF. CDR3 DNA: TGTGCCAGCAGTTTAGGCGACAGTTCACCCCTCCACTTT.